Each of the 22 T cell receptor beta chains below was sequenced from the same sample in a study of cytomegalovirus exposure and HLA in healthy donors. Primers for the PCR totalled 60 Vbeta and 13 Jbeta. Assay: immunoSEQ multiplex PCR; the TCRdb copy retains only in-frame clones and omits some. The table has approximately 110,000 clones, roughly 71% seen once; the top ten hold about 4.4%. Sequencing was carried out using PBMCs. All receptors come from a woman in her fifties or sixties in good health and CMV-seropositive.

This clone was recorded a few times. The sample contains more than one DNA sequence encoding this CDR3. V gene TRBV29-1 combines with J gene TRBJ1-5, with a weak D call TRBD1 (5 bases). The germline V gene has CDR1 SQVTM and CDR2 ANQGSEA. V was clipped by 4 bases and J by 5 bases, with 9 bases between them. The CDR3 is 12 residues long. Written as DNA, the CDR3 is TGCAGCGTTGGCGCCAGGGATCAGCCCCAGCATTTT. It encodes CSVGARDQPQHF.

There are a few counts of this clone. The chain uses TRBV7-2 and TRBJ2-7; TRBD1 matches at 8 bases. The CDR3 has 12 amino acids. Germline loops: CDR1 SGHTA, CDR2 FQGNSA. The ends lost 4 bases at V and 9 bases at J; junction bases unmatched: 5. This CDR3 reads CASSSTGEAQYF. DNA for the CDR3: TGTGCCAGCAGCTCGACAGGGGAGGCGCAGTACTTC.

This clone has just a few counts. The chain joins TRBV6-5 to TRBJ1-2; D gene ambiguous. The CDR3 covers 15 residues. With 6 bases removed from V and 3 bases from J, the gap between germline ends came to 17 bases. CDR1 and CDR2 (germline): MNHEY, SVGAGI. The chain's CDR3 is CASRPRGYLDYGYTF. The DNA of the CDR3 is TGTGCCAGCAGGCCGCGGGGTTATCTTGACTATGGCTACACCTTC.

The chain carries TRBV29-1 and TRBJ2-1; TRBD2 matches 8 bases. Germline V gives CDR1 SQVTM, CDR2 ANQGSEA. V lost 8 bases to trimming and J lost 6 bases; unmatched junction nucleotides: 9. The CDR3 extends over 13 amino acids. The CDR3, as DNA: TGCAGCCTCCGGGGGGGCCCCCTCAATGAGCAGTTCTTC. It is translated as CSLRGGPLNEQFF.

V gene TRBV7-9 combines with J gene TRBJ2-2; 8 bases align to TRBD1. The CDR3 contains 15 residues. From germline, CDR1 is SEHNR and CDR2 FQNEAQ (reference sequence). The ends lost 0 bases at V and 7 bases at J; junction bases unmatched: 4. The CDR3 sequence: CASSLADREHGELFF. CDR3 DNA: TGTGCCAGCAGCTTAGCGGACAGGGAGCACGGGGAGCTGTTTTTT.

V gene TRBV10-3 combines with J gene TRBJ1-2; 7 bases align to TRBD1. The V gene's germline CDR1 is ENHRY and CDR2 SYGVKD. With 10 bases clipped from V and 7 bases from J, the junction kept 9 bases outside the gene matches. The CDR3 runs to 12 residues. The CDR3 spells CATAQGLGGYTF. CDR3 sequence (DNA): TGTGCCACCGCACAGGGGTTGGGTGGCTACACCTTC.

The CDR3 is CASSLGTPGGGNQPQHF. CDR3 nucleotides: TGTGCCAGCAGCTTGGGTACCCCGGGGGGAGGGAATCAGCCCCAGCATTTT. The chain employs TRBV5-5 and TRBJ1-5; a weak D match, TRBD1 (5 bases). V lost 0 bases to trimming and J lost 4 bases, with 17 bases between them. Germline V lookup: CDR1 SGHKS, CDR2 YYEKEE (reference sequence). The CDR3 runs 17 residues.

Comments on this clone: Germline is not matched at one junction end, which may reflect a read error. The rearrangement links TRBV7-9 to TRBJ2-1; D gene uncertain. The CDR3 is 14 residues long. CDR1 SEHNR and CDR2 FQNEAQ come from the germline V gene (reference sequence). The CDR3 sequence: CSSSHATPYNEQFF. CDR3 nucleotides: TGTTCCAGCAGCCACGCTACTCCCTACAATGAGCAGTTCTTC.

This clone was seen repeatedly, ten times or more. This chain connects TRBV5-6 to TRBJ2-7, with 7 bases identical to TRBD1. CDR1 is SGHDT and CDR2 is YYEEEE in the germline V gene. CDR3 length: 13 residues. J lost 4 bases, V lost 4 bases, and 5 bases had no gene match. The CDR3 protein is CASSPGTAYEQYF. Here the CDR3 DNA reads TGTGCCAGCAGCCCGGGGACAGCTTACGAGCAGTACTTC.

The CDR3 DNA reads as TGCAGTGCTGAGCACTACAATGAGCAGTTCTTC. The encoded protein is CSAEHYNEQFF. The chain uses TRBV20-1 and TRBJ2-1; D gene unclear. The germline V gene has CDR1 DFQATT and CDR2 SNEGSKA (reference sequence). Trimming shortened V by 5 bases and J by 3 bases, and 5 bases separated the two germline ends. This CDR3 comprises 11 residues.

This rearrangement joins TRBV28 to TRBJ1-5, with D tentatively TRBD1 (5 bases). Trimming pared 7 bases from V and 5 bases from J, leaving 21 bases between. This CDR3 is built from 16 residues. Germline V gene data show CDR1 as MDHEN and CDR2 as SYDVKM. As DNA, the CDR3 is TGTGCCAGCACCTCCGCGGGGGGGACCCCCGATCAGCCCCAGCATTTT. Protein: CASTSAGGTPDQPQHF.

The rearrangement joins TRBV19 to TRBJ1-5; unclear D gene. V lost 1 base, J lost 2 bases, and 9 bases lay in between. Germline lookup yields CDR1 LNHDA and CDR2 SQIVND (reference sequence). The CDR3 has 15 residues. The CDR3 loop reads CASSIGGQGNQPQHF. The DNA of the CDR3 is TGTGCCAGTAGTATAGGAGGGCAAGGCAATCAGCCCCAGCATTTT.

V and J are TRBV11-3 and TRBJ2-1, with 7 bases that match TRBD2. Unmatched junction bases numbered 10, after V lost 5 bases and J lost 0 bases. The CDR3 is 17 amino acids. Germline V CDR1 and CDR2: SGHNT, YENEEA. For the CDR3, the DNA is TGTGCCAGCAGCCCTGAGGGCGGGGGATACTCCTACAATGAGCAGTTCTTC. As protein: CASSPEGGGYSYNEQFF. Looking up the rest from reference TRBV11-3 and TRBJ2-1 gives the full variable domain: EAGVVQSPRYKIIEKKQPVAFWCNPISGHNTLYWYLQNLGQGPELLIRYENEEAVDDSQLPKDRFSAERLKGVDSTLKIQPAELGDSAVYLCASSPEGGGYSYNEQFFGPGTRLTVL.

This sequence joins TRBV6-5 and TRBJ2-5, with 8 nucleotides matching TRBD1. The V segment lost 6 bases and the J segment 4 bases; nucleotides outside the gene matches: 7. The CDR3 sequence is 14 residues long. Germline V CDR1 and CDR2: MNHEY, SVGAGI. For the CDR3, the DNA is TGTGCCAGCAGCCGAGGACAGGGAAGAGAGACCCAGTACTTC. It is translated as CASSRGQGRETQYF.

The chain uses TRBV9 and TRBJ2-5; D possibly corresponds to TRBD1 (6 bases). Germline CDR1 is SGDLS and CDR2 is YYNGEE. Trimming left V 2 bases short and J 5 bases short, with 13 bases between. CDR3 length: 14 amino acids. CDR3 bases: TGTGCCAGCAGCGTGAGCAGGGGCCGGGAGACCCAGTACTTC. It codes for CASSVSRGRETQYF.

Remarks on this clone: Sequence at one end of the junction differs from germline and may be a read error. V is TRBV7-3 and J is TRBJ1-1; the D is unclear. The CDR3 contains 13 residues. CDR1 and CDR2 (germline): SGHTA, FQGTGA. The CDR3 region is CASSLTSLTEAFF. Written as DNA, the CDR3 is TGTGCTAGCAGCTTAACATCGTTAACTGAAGCTTTCTTT.

The rearrangement links TRBV30 to TRBJ1-6; D not certain. CDR1 is GTSNPN, CDR2 SVGIG, per germline (reference sequence). The CDR3 is 12 residues long. V was shortened by 0 bases and J by 10 bases, with 7 bases between the two germline ends. In DNA, the CDR3 is TGTGCCTGGAGTGTACAATGGTCACCCCTCCACTTT. It yields the protein CAWSVQWSPLHF.

V usage is TRBV28 and J usage is TRBJ1-2; D call uncertain. The CDR3 runs to 13 residues. V was cut by 2 bases and J by 4 bases, with 8 bases left in between. CDR1 MDHEN and CDR2 SYDVKM come from the germline V gene. In DNA form, the CDR3 reads TGTGCCAGCAGTTTAACGGGGTCCTATGGCTACACCTTC. Protein sequence: CASSLTGSYGYTF.

Note on this clone: The junction and the germline gene differ at one end; a read error may be behind it. The chain carries TRBV7-9 and TRBJ1-4; 7 bases match TRBD1. Looked up from germline, CDR1 is SEHNR and CDR2 is FQNEAQ (reference sequence). The CDR3 is 16 amino acids. The CDR3 sequence is CSSSPRRTGGNEKLFF. The CDR3, as DNA: TGTTCCAGCAGCCCGAGGAGGACAGGAGGCAATGAAAAACTGTTTTTT.

Comments on this clone: The junction does not match germline at one end; this may be a read error. This rearrangement joins TRBV7-9 to TRBJ2-1; a possible D gene is TRBD2 (6 bases). The CDR3 totals 17 residues. Germline V gene lookup returns CDR1 SEHNR and CDR2 FQNEAQ (reference sequence). Here the CDR3 DNA reads TGTTCCAGCAGCTACCAGCTAGGCGGGGTATCCTACAATGAGCAGTTCTTC. This codes for CSSSYQLGGVSYNEQFF.

The chain combines TRBV5-1 with TRBJ2-3, with D maybe TRBD2 (5 bases). The V end lost 6 bases, the J end lost 2 bases, and 16 bases lay between the germline ends. The germline V gene has CDR1 SGHRS and CDR2 YFSETQ. This CDR3 has 15 residues. The CDR3 region has the DNA TGCGCCAGCAAGTGGCGGGCAGTCAACACAGATACGCAGTATTTT. It codes for CASKWRAVNTDTQYF. Complete variable domain (other parts from reference TRBV5-1 and TRBJ2-3): KAGVTQTPRYLIKTRGQQVTLSCSPISGHRSVSWYQQTPGQGLQFLFEYFSETQRNKGNFPGRFSGRQFSNSRSEMNVSTLELGDSALYLCASKWRAVNTDTQYFGPGTRLTVL.

This sequence joins TRBV18 and TRBJ2-5, with 12 bases that match TRBD2. V lost 0 bases and J lost 4; bases outside the gene matches: 3. This CDR3 comprises 16 residues. Per the germline V gene, CDR1 is KGHSH and CDR2 is LQKENI. CDR3 sequence: CASSPPLAGGAETQYF. For the CDR3, the DNA is TGTGCCAGCTCACCACCCCTAGCGGGGGGGGCAGAGACCCAGTACTTC. Full variable domain (rest looked up from reference TRBV18 and TRBJ2-5): NAGVMQNPRHLVRRRGQEARLRCSPMKGHSHVYWYRQLPEEGLKFMVYLQKENIIDESGMPKERFSAEFPKEGPSILRIQQVVRGDSAAYFCASSPPLAGGAETQYFGPGTRLLVL.